This TCR beta chain is drawn from a study of CD8+CD57+ T cells in acquired aplastic anemia (dated by TCRdb to about 2018). Notes on the research overall: DNA extracted from sorted CD4+ and CD8+ cells had a mean of approximately 3 ug, with a range of roughly 0.2 to 27.4 ug. CD8+CD57+ expansion was defined as a frequency above the mean frequency observed in healthy subjects.

Per the germline V gene (reference sequence), LNHDA is the CDR1 and SQIVND is the CDR2. The CDR3 measures 15 amino acids from cysteine to phenylalanine. CDR3 DNA only is kept here, 45 bases in frame from base 1. Trimming removed 1 base from V and 2 bases from J, leaving 11 bases between the germline ends. For this clonotype: No antigen is known for it. Base qualities are not at hand, and no much larger clone is one base apart.

The study at large found these results: CD8+ Simpson's diversity did not differ significantly between patients and healthy controls (P=0.060). Although roughly 29 CD8+ CDR3 sequences were shared by patients and controls, these sequences appeared highly expressed in patients and within the immunodominant clones of patients.

Patients chosen for sequencing had shown expansion of CD8+CD57+ cells by flow cytometry. Every patient had severe acquired aplastic anemia, diagnosed using the International Study of Aplastic Anemia and Agranulocytosis and Camitta criteria. At the time blood was sampled, none of the patients had received any therapy. TCR repertoires of sorted CD4+ and CD8+ blood T cells from severe aplastic anemia patients and healthy subjects were deep-sequenced in the study. Patients were enrolled under clinicaltrials.gov protocols 00001620, 01623167, 00001397, 00071045, 00081523 and 00961064 in the USA. Ficoll-Paque density gradient centrifugation was used to isolate peripheral blood mononuclear cells. Before DNA extraction, CD4+ and CD8+ T cells were sorted with FACS or magnetic beads. Profiling of TCR beta VDJ combinations and CDR3 sequences used genomic DNA as the template. An Illumina HiSeq 2000 was the platform used for TCR repertoire sequencing. The authors processed their data as follows. TRBV/TRBJ rearrangement plots, CDR3 size and DJ length profiles, and Simpson's diversity index were used to evaluate the repertoires. The most abundant DNA sequence in the deep sequencing data was taken as the immunodominant clone. CDR3 amino acid sequences were screened for sharing across subjects and were compared with published repertoires and the VDJdb database. TCRdb passed the public sequencing reads through fastp at Q25 and MiXCR, retaining productive beta sequences. A single entry per CDR3 protein holds the most common genes and DNA from its merged rows. The V and J calls, along with clone size, are taken from TCRdb and not from the paper's own processing. Within this sample are about 180,000 distinct CDR3 sequences, with about three fifths of them counted one time only. The ten most abundant clones make up roughly 43% of the sample.

Sequencing input: sorted CD4+, CD8+, or CD8+CD57+ T cells (not recorded which) from PBMCs. Recombination joined TRBV19 with TRBJ1-2, with an unclear D gene assignment. This TCR derives from a human donor with aplastic anemia. The bases read TGTGCCAGTAGTATAGTACCAGGAAAAAACTATGGCTACACCTTC. The encoded protein is CASSIVPGKNYGYTF.